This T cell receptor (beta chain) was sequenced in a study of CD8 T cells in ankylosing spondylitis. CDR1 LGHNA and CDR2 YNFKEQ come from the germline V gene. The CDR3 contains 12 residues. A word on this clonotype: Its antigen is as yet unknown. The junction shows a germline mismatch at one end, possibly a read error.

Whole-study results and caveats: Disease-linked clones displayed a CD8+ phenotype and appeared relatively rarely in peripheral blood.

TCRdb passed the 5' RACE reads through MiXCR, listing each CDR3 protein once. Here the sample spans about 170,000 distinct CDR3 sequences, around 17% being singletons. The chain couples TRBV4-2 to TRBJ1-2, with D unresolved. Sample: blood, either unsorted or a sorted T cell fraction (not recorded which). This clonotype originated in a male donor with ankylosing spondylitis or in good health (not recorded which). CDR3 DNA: TGTGCCAGCAACCAAGAGAACTATGGCTACACCTTC. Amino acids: CASNQENYGYTF.